This T cell receptor beta chain was sequenced during a study of early T cells in non-severe SARS-CoV-2 infection. The wider study: Investigators sequenced bulk RNA drawn from unsorted whole blood, and chains remained unpaired.

In regard to this clonotype: Its specificity is unknown.

The CDR3 totals 18 residues. Germline CDR1 and CDR2: LGHDT and YNNKEL (reference sequence). V was shortened by 0 bases and J by 3 bases, with 18 bases between the two germline ends. General study points: VDJdb-based annotation leaned toward anti-spike CD8 responses and missed private and CD4 specificities.

Unique molecular identifiers were affixed to single, distinct cDNA molecules. TCRdb recomputed calls from the 5' RACE reads with MiXCR, one row per CDR3 protein. The data hold 68,000 or so distinct CDR3 sequences, with over 10% observed a single time. The sample comprised whole blood. The receptor was isolated from an adult who was a healthcare worker with PCR-confirmed SARS-CoV-2 infection or an uninfected control (not recorded which). The chain has TRBV3-1 and TRBJ2-4, with D tentatively TRBD2 (6 bases). This chain's CDR3 is CASSQDLRETEGKNIQYF. The CDR3 DNA reads TGTGCCAGCAGCCAAGACCTCCGGGAGACAGAGGGCAAAAACATTCAGTACTTC. Together with reference TRBV3-1 and TRBJ2-4, the CDR3 gives the full variable domain: DTAVSQTPKYLVTQMGNDKSIKCEQNLGHDTMYWYKQDSKKFLKIMFSYNNKELIINETVPNRFSPKSPDKAHLNLHINSLELGDSAVYFCASSQDLRETEGKNIQYFGAGTRLSVL.